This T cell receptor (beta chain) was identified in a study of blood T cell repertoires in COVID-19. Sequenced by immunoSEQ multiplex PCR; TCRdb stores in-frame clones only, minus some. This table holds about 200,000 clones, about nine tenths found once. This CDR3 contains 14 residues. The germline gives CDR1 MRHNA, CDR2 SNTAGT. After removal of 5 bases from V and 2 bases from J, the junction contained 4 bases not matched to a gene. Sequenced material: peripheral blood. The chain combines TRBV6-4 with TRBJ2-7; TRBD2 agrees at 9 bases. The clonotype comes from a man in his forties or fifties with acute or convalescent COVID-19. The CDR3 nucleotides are TGTGCCAGCAGTCCCCTAGCGGGGACCTACGAGCAGTACTTC. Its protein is CASSPLAGTYEQYF.